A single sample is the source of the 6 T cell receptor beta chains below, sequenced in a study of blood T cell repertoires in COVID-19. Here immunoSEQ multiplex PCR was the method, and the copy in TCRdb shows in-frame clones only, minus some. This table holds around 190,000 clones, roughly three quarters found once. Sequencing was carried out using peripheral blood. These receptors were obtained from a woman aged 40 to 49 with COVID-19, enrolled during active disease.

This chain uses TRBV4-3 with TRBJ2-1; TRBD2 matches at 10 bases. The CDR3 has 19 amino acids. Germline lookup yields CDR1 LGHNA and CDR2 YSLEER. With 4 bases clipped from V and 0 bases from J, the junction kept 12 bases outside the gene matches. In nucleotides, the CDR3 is TGCGCCAGCAGCCGAATAAGCGGGGGGGCGGATGACTCCTACAATGAGCAGTTCTTC. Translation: CASSRISGGADDSYNEQFF.

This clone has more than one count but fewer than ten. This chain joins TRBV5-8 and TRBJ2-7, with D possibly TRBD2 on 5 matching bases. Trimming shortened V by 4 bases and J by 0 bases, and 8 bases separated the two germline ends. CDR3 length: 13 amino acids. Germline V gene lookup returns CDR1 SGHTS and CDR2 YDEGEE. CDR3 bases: TGTGCCAGCAGCAACGGGATCTCCTACGAGCAGTACTTC. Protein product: CASSNGISYEQYF. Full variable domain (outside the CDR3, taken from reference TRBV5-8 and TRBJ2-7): EAGVTQSPTHLIKTRGQQATLRCSPISGHTSVYWYQQALGLGLQFLLWYDEGEERNRGNFPPRFSGRQFPNYSSELNVNALELEDSALYLCASSNGISYEQYFGPGTRLTVT.

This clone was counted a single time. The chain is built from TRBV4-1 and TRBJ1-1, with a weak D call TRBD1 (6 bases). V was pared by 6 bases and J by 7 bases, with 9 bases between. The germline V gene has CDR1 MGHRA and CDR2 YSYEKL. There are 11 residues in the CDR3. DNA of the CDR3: TGCGCCAGCAGACTGGACAGTGAAGCTTTCTTT. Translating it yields CASRLDSEAFF.

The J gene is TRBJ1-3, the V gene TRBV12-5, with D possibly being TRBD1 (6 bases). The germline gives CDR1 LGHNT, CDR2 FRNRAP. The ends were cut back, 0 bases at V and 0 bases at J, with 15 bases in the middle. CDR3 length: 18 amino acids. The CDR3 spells CASGLVVGHLCSGNTIYF. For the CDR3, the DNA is TGTGCTAGTGGTTTGGTGGTGGGACACTTATGCTCTGGAAACACCATATATTTT. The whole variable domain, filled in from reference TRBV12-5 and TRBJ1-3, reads DARVTQTPRHKVTEMGQEVTMRCQPILGHNTVFWYRQTMMQGLELLAYFRNRAPLDDSGMPKDRFSAEMPDATLATLKIQPSEPRDSAVYFCASGLVVGHLCSGNTIYFGEGSWLTVV.

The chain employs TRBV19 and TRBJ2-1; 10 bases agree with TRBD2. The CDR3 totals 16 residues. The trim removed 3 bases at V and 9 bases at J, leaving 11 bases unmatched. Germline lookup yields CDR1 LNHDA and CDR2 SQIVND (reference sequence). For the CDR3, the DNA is TGTGCCAGTAGTATGGGAGCGGGGGGGCTAACCGGTGAGCAGTTCTTC. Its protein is CASSMGAGGLTGEQFF.

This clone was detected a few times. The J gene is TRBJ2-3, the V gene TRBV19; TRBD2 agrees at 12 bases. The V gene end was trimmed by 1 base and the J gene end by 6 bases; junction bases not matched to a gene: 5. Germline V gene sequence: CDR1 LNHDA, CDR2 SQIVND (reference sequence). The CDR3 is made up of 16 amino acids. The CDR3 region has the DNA TGTGCCAGTAGTATAGTAAGACTAGCGGGAGCCGATACGCAGTATTTT. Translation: CASSIVRLAGADTQYF.